Following are 28 T cell receptor beta chains from one sample sequenced in a study of early T cells in non-severe SARS-CoV-2 infection. Each CDR3 protein gets one entry after TCRdb re-called the 5' RACE reads with MiXCR. This table holds 85,000 to 100,000 distinct CDR3 sequences, roughly 11% found once. The sample taken for sequencing was whole blood. These receptors were taken from an adult who was a healthcare worker with PCR-confirmed SARS-CoV-2 infection or an uninfected control (not recorded which).

This clonotype was detected ten times or more. The J gene is TRBJ1-2, the V gene TRBV29-1; D not certain. The CDR3 runs to 11 residues. The germline V gene has CDR1 SQVTM and CDR2 ANQGSEA. V was shortened by 1 base and J by 8 bases, with 8 bases between the two germline ends. The CDR3 region has the DNA TGCAGCGTTGAAGTCTCTGGCGGCTACACCTTC. It is translated as CSVEVSGGYTF.

This clonotype was picked up many times. The V gene is TRBV7-2, the J gene TRBJ1-1; a weak D match, TRBD1 (6 bases). The CDR3 length is 15 residues. Germline V gives CDR1 SGHTA, CDR2 FQGNSA. Trimming shortened V by 5 bases and J by 3 bases, and 16 bases separated the two germline ends. The CDR3, as DNA: TGTGCCAGCAGCCGGGGTCGGGGGCTGGACACTGAAGCTTTCTTT. Amino acid sequence: CASSRGRGLDTEAFF.

The chain links TRBV13 to TRBJ1-1, with 9 bases lining up with TRBD1. The CDR3 has 16 amino acids. The trim removed 4 bases at V and 2 bases at J, leaving 8 bases unmatched. CDR1 is PRHDT and CDR2 is FYEKMQ in the germline V gene (reference sequence). In DNA form, the CDR3 reads TGTGCCAGCAGCTCCTACACAGGGGGCTTTAACACTGAAGCTTTCTTT. It codes for CASSSYTGGFNTEAFF.

The chain recombines TRBV10-3 with TRBJ2-5; the D call may be TRBD1 or TRBD2 (6 bases each). Germline V gives CDR1 ENHRY, CDR2 SYGVKD. CDR3 length: 13 amino acids. Trimming left V 4 bases short and J 1 base short, with 7 bases between. CDR3 loop: CAISGGAQETQYF. The CDR3 DNA reads as TGTGCCATCAGTGGGGGGGCCCAAGAGACCCAGTACTTC.

V is TRBV2 and J is TRBJ1-4, with D unclear. V lost 6 bases and J lost 6, with 5 bases in between. Germline CDR1 reads SNHLY; CDR2 reads FYNNEI. CDR3 length equals 11 residues. The CDR3 nucleotides read TGTGCCAGCAGGGATTATGAAAAACTGTTTTTT. Translation: CASRDYEKLFF.

This clonotype was found many times. The V gene is TRBV18, the J gene TRBJ2-3; D possibly matches TRBD1 or TRBD2 (5 bases each). Germline V CDR1 and CDR2: KGHSH, LQKENI. The CDR3 sequence is 14 residues long. The V end was cut by 3 bases, the J end by 5 bases, with 12 bases between. As DNA, the CDR3 is TGTGCCAGCTCACCGGGAAGGGGAGAAGATACGCAGTATTTT. Protein sequence: CASSPGRGEDTQYF.

CDR3 nucleotide sequence: TGTGCCGGGGACGTCTGGAGACGGACTGAAGCTTTCTTT. It specifies CAGDVWRRTEAFF. The chain links TRBV30 to TRBJ1-1; D is perhaps TRBD1 (5 bases). Germline values: CDR1 GTSNPN, CDR2 SVGIG (reference sequence). This CDR3 comprises 13 residues. The V and J ends lost 8 bases and 5 bases respectively, with 18 bases between them.

The chain combines TRBV28 with TRBJ2-1, with D perhaps matching TRBD2 (6 bases). V lost 6 bases to trimming and J lost 5 bases, with 20 bases between them. The CDR3 covers 16 residues. The germline gives CDR1 MDHEN, CDR2 SYDVKM. The CDR3 DNA reads as TGTGCCAGCAGACCACCCCCGTGGGGCGGGGACAATGAGCAGTTCTTC. It codes for CASRPPPWGGDNEQFF.

This clonotype was observed a few times. The genes are TRBV6-5 and TRBJ2-3; D is uncertain. Between the trimmed V and J ends, which lost 0 bases and 2 bases, there was a span of 15 bases. This CDR3 is built from 17 residues. CDR1 MNHEY and CDR2 SVGAGI come from the germline V gene. CDR3: CASSYSYRATTTDTQYF. CDR3 bases: TGTGCCAGCAGTTACTCGTACCGGGCCACTACCACAGATACGCAGTATTTT.

This clonotype appeared many times. V usage is TRBV2 and J usage is TRBJ2-3, with D hard to call. The V end was cut by 8 bases, the J end by 2 bases, with 8 bases between. Germline V gives CDR1 SNHLY, CDR2 FYNNEI. The CDR3 sequence is 12 residues long. CDR3 DNA: TGTGCCAGCTTGCCGTACACAGATACGCAGTATTTT. The encoded protein is CASLPYTDTQYF.

This clonotype was seen repeatedly, ten times or more. This chain joins TRBV29-1 and TRBJ1-5, with D possibly being TRBD1 (5 bases). This CDR3 region has 15 residues. Germline V gene lookup returns CDR1 SQVTM and CDR2 ANQGSEA. With 4 bases removed from V and 4 bases from J, the gap between germline ends came to 17 bases. The CDR3 reads CSVVVGGRTNQPQHF. The CDR3 DNA follows: TGCAGCGTTGTTGTGGGGGGTAGAACAAATCAGCCCCAGCATTTT.

Comments on this clonotype: The junction departs from germline at one end; a sequencing error may be responsible. The V and J genes are TRBV29-1 and TRBJ2-3; TRBD1 aligns across 9 bases. Germline V gene sequence: CDR1 SQVTM, CDR2 ANQGSEA. The CDR3 runs to 15 residues. CDR3 protein: CSVEGQGRSTDTQYF. DNA for the CDR3: TGCAGCGTCGAAGGACAGGGGAGAAGCACAGATACGCAGTATTTT.

V and J are TRBV2 and TRBJ1-1; weak D call: TRBD1 (5 bases). The CDR3 is made up of 13 amino acids. Germline V gene lookup returns CDR1 SNHLY and CDR2 FYNNEI. The V and J ends lost 2 bases and 5 bases respectively, with 9 bases between them. CDR3 sequence reads: CASSELWGTEAFF. CDR3 bases: TGTGCCAGCAGTGAACTCTGGGGGACTGAAGCTTTCTTT.

This clonotype occurred many times. This chain joins TRBV4-2 and TRBJ2-7; 8 nucleotides align to TRBD1. Trimming at V came to 1 base and at J to 1 base, leaving 0 bases not matched to a gene. Germline V CDR1 and CDR2: LGHNA, YNFKEQ. The CDR3 totals 14 residues. The CDR3 region is CASSQGQGSYEQYF. CDR3 in DNA: TGTGCCAGCAGCCAAGGACAGGGGTCCTACGAGCAGTACTTC.

This chain uses TRBV27 with TRBJ1-2, with D possibly being TRBD1 (6 bases). Germline V gene lookup returns CDR1 MNHEY and CDR2 SMNVEV (reference sequence). This CDR3 has 14 amino acids. Between the trimmed V and J ends, which lost 2 bases and 4 bases, there was a span of 11 bases. CDR3 region: CASSLGGRSYGYTF. As DNA, the CDR3 is TGTGCCAGCAGTTTAGGGGGCCGAAGCTATGGCTACACCTTC.

This clonotype was seen a few times. V usage is TRBV9 and J usage is TRBJ2-7, with 7 bases identical to TRBD2. This CDR3 region has 14 residues. Germline trimming cut 0 bases from V and 5 bases from J; bases unmatched to any gene: 5. Germline-derived CDR1 and CDR2 are SGDLS and YYNGEE. The CDR3 spells CASSVAGGRNEQYF. For the CDR3, the DNA is TGTGCCAGCAGCGTAGCGGGAGGACGGAACGAGCAGTACTTC.

This clonotype came up many times. This rearrangement joins TRBV19 to TRBJ2-1, with D perhaps TRBD2 (5 bases). Germline V gene sequence: CDR1 LNHDA, CDR2 SQIVND (reference sequence). The CDR3 is 16 amino acids. Between the trimmed V and J ends, which lost 4 bases and 1 base, there was a span of 14 bases. The CDR3, as DNA: TGTGCCAGTAGTACCCAGGCTAGCCCTTCCTACAATGAGCAGTTCTTC. Protein product: CASSTQASPSYNEQFF. Based on the CDR3 plus reference TRBV19 and TRBJ2-1, the full variable domain is DGGITQSPKYLFRKEGQNVTLSCEQNLNHDAMYWYRQDPGQGLRLIYYSQIVNDFQKGDIAEGYSVSREKKESFPLTVTSAQKNPTAFYLCASSTQASPSYNEQFFGPGTRLTVL.

Ten or more counts support this clonotype. The chain employs TRBV12-3 or TRBV12-4 and TRBJ1-2; D is perhaps TRBD1 (6 bases). V was shortened by 4 bases and J by 8 bases, with 17 bases between the two germline ends. This CDR3 region has 14 residues. The CDR3 DNA follows: TGTGCCAGCAGTTCCCGACAGGCGCAAGGAGGCTACACCTTC. Amino acid sequence: CASSSRQAQGGYTF.

This clonotype was seen at least ten times. The V call is TRBV7-3, the J call TRBJ2-3; 8 bases line up with TRBD1. Germline-derived CDR1 and CDR2 are SGHTA and FQGTGA. The CDR3 sequence is 13 residues long. After removal of 8 bases from V and 1 base from J, the junction contained 2 bases not matched to a gene. The CDR3 loop is CASRGQGTDTQYF. The CDR3, as DNA: TGTGCCAGCCGGGGACAGGGCACAGATACGCAGTATTTT.

V and J are TRBV2 and TRBJ2-2; D is unclear. The germline CDR1 and CDR2 sequences are SNHLY and FYNNEI. With 7 bases removed from V and 6 bases from J, the gap between germline ends came to 6 bases. This CDR3 contains 11 residues. Here the CDR3 reads CASTPSGELFF. The DNA for the CDR3 is TGTGCCAGCACCCCATCCGGGGAGCTGTTTTTT.

This clonotype was detected many times. The J gene is TRBJ2-1, the V gene TRBV7-2; 10 nucleotides align to TRBD2. The length of the CDR3 is 16 residues. Germline values: CDR1 SGHTA, CDR2 FQGNSA. With 2 bases clipped from V and 7 bases from J, the junction kept 8 bases outside the gene matches. CDR3 loop: CASSLQPSGRGNEQFF. CDR3 coding DNA: TGTGCCAGCAGCTTACAGCCTAGCGGGAGAGGGAATGAGCAGTTCTTC.

This clonotype was seen more than once but under ten times. The chain is built from TRBV4-2 and TRBJ2-2, with 9 bases lining up with TRBD1. Trimming removed 1 base from V and 7 bases from J; junction bases left unmatched: 7. This CDR3 spans 16 amino acids. Germline CDR1 LGHNA, CDR2 YNFKEQ. The CDR3 DNA reads as TGTGCCAGCAGCCAAGTGGGACAGGGCCTAATCGGGGAGCTGTTTTTT. It encodes CASSQVGQGLIGELFF.

This clonotype occurred many times. This chain connects TRBV20-1 to TRBJ1-5; 9 bases match TRBD1. The CDR3 length is 15 residues. The V segment lost 5 bases and the J segment 2 bases; nucleotides outside the gene matches: 7. Germline V gives CDR1 DFQATT, CDR2 SNEGSKA (reference sequence). The chain's CDR3 is CSAHRGRLGNQPQHF. The CDR3 coding sequence is TGCAGTGCTCACAGGGGGCGCTTAGGCAATCAGCCCCAGCATTTT.

This clonotype appeared a few times. This rearrangement joins TRBV29-1 to TRBJ2-3; 7 nucleotides agree with TRBD2. In germline, CDR1 is SQVTM, CDR2 ANQGSEA. Trimming removed 5 bases from V and 5 bases from J; junction bases left unmatched: 4. The CDR3 covers 12 residues. DNA for the CDR3: TGCAGCGTTTCCTCTAGCGGAGATACGCAGTATTTT. It specifies CSVSSSGDTQYF.

The genes are TRBV18 and TRBJ1-1; 9 bases are shared with TRBD1. V gave up 2 bases and J gave up 5 bases; unmatched junction bases: 6. The CDR3 extends over 15 amino acids. Germline V gene lookup returns CDR1 KGHSH and CDR2 LQKENI. The CDR3 loop is CASSPVQGARTEAFF. CDR3 nucleotides: TGTGCCAGCTCACCAGTACAGGGGGCGAGGACTGAAGCTTTCTTT.

A remark on this clonotype: One junction end does not reproduce the germline sequence, and a read error may be involved. This chain uses TRBV27 with TRBJ2-1, with D perhaps TRBD1 or TRBD2 (5 bases each). CDR3 length: 12 residues. In germline, CDR1 is MNHEY, CDR2 SMNVEV (reference sequence). DNA for the CDR3: TGTGCCAGCAGTTTATCGGTAGGGGAGAGGATCTTC. Translated, it gives CASSLSVGERIF.

The genes are TRBV6-5 and TRBJ2-4; TRBD1 matches 8 bases. The V gene's germline CDR1 is MNHEY and CDR2 SVGAGI. The V gene end was trimmed by 0 bases and the J gene end by 5 bases; junction bases not matched to a gene: 0. This CDR3 comprises 14 residues. CDR3 DNA sequence: TGTGCCAGCAGTTACTCGGACAGGGAAAACATTCAGTACTTC. Translation gives CASSYSDRENIQYF.

This clonotype was detected a few times. The V and J genes are TRBV11-2 and TRBJ2-7; possible D gene TRBD2, 5 bases. Germline loops: CDR1 SGHAT, CDR2 FQNNGV. Trimming removed 2 bases from V and 7 bases from J, with 9 bases in between. The CDR3 runs 12 residues. The CDR3 coding sequence is TGTGCCAGCAGCTTATGGTCGGGGGAGCAGTACTTC. The encoded protein is CASSLWSGEQYF.